The T cell receptor beta chain under discussion was sequenced for a study of blood T cells in healthy people across ages. Notes on the study in general: Age showed a roughly linear inverse relationship with TCR beta diversity per million T cells.

About this clonotype itself: Its antigen is not identified.

Healthy Russian Caucasian donors spanned ages roughly 6 to 100 years. Next came a second PCR, run for about 6 to 12 cycles, which used a sample-barcoded 5' primer along with a J-beta primer mix. TCRdb recomputed calls from the 5' RACE reads with MiXCR, one row per CDR3 protein. Of over 1.5 million distinct CDR3 sequences in the sample, about 50% were seen once. The sample comprised blood. The sequence was obtained from a woman aged 40-49 years in good health.

CDR3 region: CASSLAQDRDNEQFF. In nucleotides, the CDR3 is TGTGCCAGCAGCTTAGCCCAGGACAGGGACAATGAGCAGTTCTTC. This chain connects TRBV7-8 to TRBJ2-1, with 8 bases matching TRBD1. V lost 0 bases, J lost 5 bases, and 3 bases stayed unmatched. Germline assignment: CDR1 SGHVS and CDR2 FQNEAQ. The CDR3 runs to 15 residues.